What follows describes a single T cell receptor beta chain. Its antigen is as yet unknown. Naive CD8 isolation took CD45RO-negative cells positively selected for CCR7 and excluded terminally differentiated effector memory CD45RA+ cells. The repertoire was sequenced with immunoSEQ multiplex PCR; TCRdb's copy has only in-frame clones and lacks some. The sample records about 590,000 clones, nearly 97% being singletons. These data are taken from a study of shared clonotypes between healthy human individuals. About the research overall: Sampling drew on donors who were a couple of women and three men aged 18 to 49.

The germline V gene has CDR1 LNHDA and CDR2 SQIVND (reference sequence). The CDR3 has 13 residues. V was trimmed by 4 bases and J by 8 bases, leaving 11 bases between them. Study-wide findings and caveats: The study drew on few donors, limiting represented genetic and exposure-history diversity. Inspection by rarefaction showed sorted-subset sequencing to be incomplete despite large depth.

The TCR originated in a woman in her thirties in good health. The V gene is TRBV19, the J gene TRBJ1-4; the D gene is possibly TRBD1 (5 bases). Sequencing was done on a sample of naive CD8+ T cells sorted from blood. DNA of the CDR3: TGTGCCAGTAGTACCTATAAGGGGGAAAAACTGTTTTTT. It yields the protein CASSTYKGEKLFF.